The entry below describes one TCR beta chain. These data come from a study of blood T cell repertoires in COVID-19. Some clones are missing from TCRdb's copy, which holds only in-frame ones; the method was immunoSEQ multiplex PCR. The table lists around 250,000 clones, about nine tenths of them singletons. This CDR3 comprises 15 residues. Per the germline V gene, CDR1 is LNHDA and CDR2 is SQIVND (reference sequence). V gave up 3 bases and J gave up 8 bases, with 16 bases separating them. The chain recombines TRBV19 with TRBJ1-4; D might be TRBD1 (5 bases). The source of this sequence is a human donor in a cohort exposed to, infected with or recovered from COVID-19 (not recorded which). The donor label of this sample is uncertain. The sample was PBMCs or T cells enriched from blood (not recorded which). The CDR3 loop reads CASSMRGSGGEKLFF. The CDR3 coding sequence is TGTGCCAGTAGTATGCGGGGGAGCGGAGGGGAAAAACTGTTTTTT.